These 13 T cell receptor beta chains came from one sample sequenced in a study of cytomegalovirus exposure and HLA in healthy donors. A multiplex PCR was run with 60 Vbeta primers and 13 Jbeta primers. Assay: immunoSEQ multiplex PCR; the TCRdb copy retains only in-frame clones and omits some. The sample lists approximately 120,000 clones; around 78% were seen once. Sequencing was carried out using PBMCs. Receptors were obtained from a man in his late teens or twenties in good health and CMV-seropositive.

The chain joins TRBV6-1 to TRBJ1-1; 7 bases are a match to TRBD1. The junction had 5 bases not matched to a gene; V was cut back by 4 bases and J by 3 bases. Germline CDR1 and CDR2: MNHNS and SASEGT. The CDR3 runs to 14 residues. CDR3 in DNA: TGTGCCAGCAGTGCCCTAGACAGGGACACTGAAGCTTTCTTT. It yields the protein CASSALDRDTEAFF.

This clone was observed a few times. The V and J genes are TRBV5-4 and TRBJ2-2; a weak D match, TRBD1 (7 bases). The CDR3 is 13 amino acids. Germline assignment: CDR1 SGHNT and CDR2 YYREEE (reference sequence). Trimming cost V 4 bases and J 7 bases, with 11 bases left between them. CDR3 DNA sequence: TGTGCCAGCAGCAGACAGGGAGGCGGGGAGCTGTTTTTT. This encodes CASSRQGGGELFF.

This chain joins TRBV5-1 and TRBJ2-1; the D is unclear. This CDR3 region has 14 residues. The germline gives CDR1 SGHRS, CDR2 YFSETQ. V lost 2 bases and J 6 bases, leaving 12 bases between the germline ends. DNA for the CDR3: TGCGCCAGCAGCTTTAGGTGGGCAAGCAATGAGCAGTTCTTC. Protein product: CASSFRWASNEQFF.

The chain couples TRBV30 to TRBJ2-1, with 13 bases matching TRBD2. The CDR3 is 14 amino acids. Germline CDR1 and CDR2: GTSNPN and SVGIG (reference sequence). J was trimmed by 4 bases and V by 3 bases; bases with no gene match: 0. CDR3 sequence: CAWRTSGGYNEQFF. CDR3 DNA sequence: TGTGCCTGGAGGACTAGCGGGGGGTACAATGAGCAGTTCTTC.

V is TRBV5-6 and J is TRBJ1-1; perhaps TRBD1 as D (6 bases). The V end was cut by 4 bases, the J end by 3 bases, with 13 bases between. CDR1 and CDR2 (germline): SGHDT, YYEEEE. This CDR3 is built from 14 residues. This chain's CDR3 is CASSEGGGYTEAFF. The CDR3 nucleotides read TGTGCCAGCAGCGAGGGGGGGGGTTACACTGAAGCTTTCTTT. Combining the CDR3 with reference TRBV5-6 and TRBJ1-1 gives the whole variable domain DAGVTQSPTHLIKTRGQQVTLRCSPKSGHDTVSWYQQALGQGPQFIFQYYEEEERQRGNFPDRFSGHQFPNYSSELNVNALLLGDSALYLCASSEGGGYTEAFFGQGTRLTVV.

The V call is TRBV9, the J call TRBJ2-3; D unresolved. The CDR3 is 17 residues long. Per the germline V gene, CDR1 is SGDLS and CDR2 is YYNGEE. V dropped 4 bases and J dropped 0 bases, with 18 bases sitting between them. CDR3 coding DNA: TGTGCCAGCAGCTCGCCGTTCGTCCTAACTAGCACAGATACGCAGTATTTT. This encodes CASSSPFVLTSTDTQYF.

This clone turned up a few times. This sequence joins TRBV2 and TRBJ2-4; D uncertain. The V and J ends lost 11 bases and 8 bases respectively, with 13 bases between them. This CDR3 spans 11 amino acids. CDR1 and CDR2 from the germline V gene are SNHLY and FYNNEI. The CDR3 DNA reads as TGTGCCTTGTTGCAGCAGGACATTCAGTACTTC. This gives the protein CALLQQDIQYF.

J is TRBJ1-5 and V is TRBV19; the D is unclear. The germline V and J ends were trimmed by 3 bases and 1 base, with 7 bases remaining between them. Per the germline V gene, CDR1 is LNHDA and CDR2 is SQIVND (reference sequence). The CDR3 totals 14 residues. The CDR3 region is CASSIPQSNQPQHF. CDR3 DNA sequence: TGTGCCAGTAGTATCCCACAGAGCAATCAGCCCCAGCATTTT.

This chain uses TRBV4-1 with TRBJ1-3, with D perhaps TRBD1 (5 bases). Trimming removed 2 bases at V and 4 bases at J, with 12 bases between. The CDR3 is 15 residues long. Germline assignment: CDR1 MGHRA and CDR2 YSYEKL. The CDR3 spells CASSQSWQGGNTIYF. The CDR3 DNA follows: TGCGCCAGCAGCCAATCCTGGCAGGGAGGAAACACCATATATTTT.

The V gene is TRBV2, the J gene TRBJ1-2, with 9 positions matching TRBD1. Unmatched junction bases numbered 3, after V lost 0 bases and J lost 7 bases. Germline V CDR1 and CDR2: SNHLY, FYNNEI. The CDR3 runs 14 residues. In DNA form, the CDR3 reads TGTGCCAGCAGTGAAGCACAGGGGGCCTCTGGCTACACCTTC. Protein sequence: CASSEAQGASGYTF. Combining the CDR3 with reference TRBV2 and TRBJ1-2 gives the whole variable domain EPEVTQTPSHQVTQMGQEVILRCVPISNHLYFYWYRQILGQKVEFLVSFYNNEISEKSEIFDDQFSVERPDGSNFTLKIRSTKLEDSAMYFCASSEAQGASGYTFGSGTRLTVV.

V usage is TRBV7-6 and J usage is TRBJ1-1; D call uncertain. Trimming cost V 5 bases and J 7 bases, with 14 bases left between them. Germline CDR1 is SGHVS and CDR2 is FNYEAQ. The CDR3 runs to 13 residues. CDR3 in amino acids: CASSPSVQFEAFF. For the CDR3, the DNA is TGTGCCAGCAGCCCATCCGTACAATTTGAAGCTTTCTTT.

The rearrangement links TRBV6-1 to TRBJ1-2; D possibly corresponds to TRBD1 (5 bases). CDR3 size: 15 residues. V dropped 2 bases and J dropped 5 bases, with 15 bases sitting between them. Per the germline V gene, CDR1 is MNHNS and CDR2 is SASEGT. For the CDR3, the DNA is TGTGCCAGCAGTGAAAGAGAGGGCGGGGGATATGGCTACACCTTC. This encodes CASSEREGGGYGYTF.

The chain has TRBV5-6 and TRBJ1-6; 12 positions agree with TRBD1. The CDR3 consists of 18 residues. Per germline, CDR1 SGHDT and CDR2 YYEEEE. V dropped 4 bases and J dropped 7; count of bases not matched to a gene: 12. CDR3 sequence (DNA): TGTGCCAGCAGCACGGGACAGGGGGCCCTACAGAGGAATTCACCCCTCCACTTT. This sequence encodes CASSTGQGALQRNSPLHF.